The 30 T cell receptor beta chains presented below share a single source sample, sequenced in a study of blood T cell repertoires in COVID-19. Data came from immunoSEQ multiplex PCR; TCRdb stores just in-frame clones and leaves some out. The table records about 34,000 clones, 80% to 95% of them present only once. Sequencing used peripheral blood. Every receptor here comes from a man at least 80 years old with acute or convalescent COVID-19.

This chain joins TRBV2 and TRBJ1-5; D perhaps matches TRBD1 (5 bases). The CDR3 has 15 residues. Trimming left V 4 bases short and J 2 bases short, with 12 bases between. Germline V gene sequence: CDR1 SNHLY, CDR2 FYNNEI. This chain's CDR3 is CASSAQWGGNQPQHF. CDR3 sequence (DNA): TGTGCCAGCAGTGCCCAGTGGGGGGGCAATCAGCCCCAGCATTTT.

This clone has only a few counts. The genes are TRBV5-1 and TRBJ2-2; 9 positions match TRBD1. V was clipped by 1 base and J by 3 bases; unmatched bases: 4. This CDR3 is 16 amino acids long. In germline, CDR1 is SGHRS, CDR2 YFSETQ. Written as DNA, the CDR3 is TGCGCCAGCAGCTTGACAGGGGGCGGGTACACCGGGGAGCTGTTTTTT. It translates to CASSLTGGGYTGELFF.

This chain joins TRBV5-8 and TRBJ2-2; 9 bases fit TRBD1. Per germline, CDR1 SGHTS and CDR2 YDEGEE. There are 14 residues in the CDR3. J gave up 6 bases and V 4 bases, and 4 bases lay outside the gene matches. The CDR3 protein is CASSRGTGPGELFF. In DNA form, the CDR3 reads TGTGCCAGCAGCCGGGGGACAGGGCCCGGGGAGCTGTTTTTT.

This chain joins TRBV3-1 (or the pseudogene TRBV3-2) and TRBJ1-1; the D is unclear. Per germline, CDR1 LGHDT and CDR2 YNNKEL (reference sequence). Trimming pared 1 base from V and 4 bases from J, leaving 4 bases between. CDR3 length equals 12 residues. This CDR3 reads CASSQGATEAFF. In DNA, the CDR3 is TGTGCCAGCAGCCAAGGGGCCACTGAAGCTTTCTTT.

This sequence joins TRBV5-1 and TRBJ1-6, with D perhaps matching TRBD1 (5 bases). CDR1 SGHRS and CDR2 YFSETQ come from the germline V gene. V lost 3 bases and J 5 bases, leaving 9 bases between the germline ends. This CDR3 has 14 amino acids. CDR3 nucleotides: TGCGCCAGCAGCTCAGGGTGGGATAATTCACCCCTCCACTTT. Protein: CASSSGWDNSPLHF.

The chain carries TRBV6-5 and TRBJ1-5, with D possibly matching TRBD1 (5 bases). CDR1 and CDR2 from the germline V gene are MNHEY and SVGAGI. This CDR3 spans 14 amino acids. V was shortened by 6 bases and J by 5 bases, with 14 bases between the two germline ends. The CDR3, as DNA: TGTGCCAGCAGCTCTCAGGGTTCCTATCAGCCCCAGCATTTT. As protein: CASSSQGSYQPQHF.

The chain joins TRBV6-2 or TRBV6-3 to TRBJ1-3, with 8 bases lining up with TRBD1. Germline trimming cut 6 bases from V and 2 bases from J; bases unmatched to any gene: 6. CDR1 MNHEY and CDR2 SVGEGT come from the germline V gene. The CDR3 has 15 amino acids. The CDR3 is CASSWTGRAGNTIYF. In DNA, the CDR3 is TGTGCCAGCAGCTGGACAGGGCGGGCTGGAAACACCATATATTTT.

The CDR3 DNA reads as TGTGCCAGCAGCTTGATGGCAGGCTCCGGCTACACCTTC. Translating it yields CASSLMAGSGYTF. The J gene is TRBJ1-2, the V gene TRBV5-5; D uncertain. This CDR3 region has 13 residues. Germline V gives CDR1 SGHKS, CDR2 YYEKEE (reference sequence). V was shortened by 1 base and J by 8 bases, with 12 bases between the two germline ends.

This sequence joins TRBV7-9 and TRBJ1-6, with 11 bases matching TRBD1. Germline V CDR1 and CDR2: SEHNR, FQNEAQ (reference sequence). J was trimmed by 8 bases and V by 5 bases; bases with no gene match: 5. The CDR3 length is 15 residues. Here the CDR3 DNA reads TGTGCCAGCAGCGCGCGGACAGGGGGCCATTCACCCCTCCACTTT. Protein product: CASSARTGGHSPLHF.

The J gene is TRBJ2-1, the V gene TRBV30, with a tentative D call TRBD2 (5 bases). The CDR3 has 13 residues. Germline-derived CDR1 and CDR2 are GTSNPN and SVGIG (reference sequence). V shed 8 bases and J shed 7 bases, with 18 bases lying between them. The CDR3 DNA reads TGTGCCAGTGGAGGTGAGGTTTGGAATGAGCAGTTCTTC. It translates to CASGGEVWNEQFF.

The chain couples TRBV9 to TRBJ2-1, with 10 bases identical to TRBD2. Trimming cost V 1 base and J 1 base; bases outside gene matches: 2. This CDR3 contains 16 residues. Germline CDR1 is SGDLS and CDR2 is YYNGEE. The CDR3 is CASSVSGGASYNEQFF. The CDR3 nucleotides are TGTGCCAGCAGCGTAAGCGGGGGGGCGTCCTACAATGAGCAGTTCTTC.

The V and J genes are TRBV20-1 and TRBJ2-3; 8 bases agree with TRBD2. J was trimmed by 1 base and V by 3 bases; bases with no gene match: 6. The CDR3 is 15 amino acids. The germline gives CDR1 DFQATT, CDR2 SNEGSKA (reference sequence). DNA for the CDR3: TGCAGTGCTAGTGGGCCGGGGGGGCGCACAGATACGCAGTATTTT. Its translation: CSASGPGGRTDTQYF.

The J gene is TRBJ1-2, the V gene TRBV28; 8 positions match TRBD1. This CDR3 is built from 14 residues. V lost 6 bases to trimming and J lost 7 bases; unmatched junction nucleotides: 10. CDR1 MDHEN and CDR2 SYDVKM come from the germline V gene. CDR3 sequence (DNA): TGTGCCAGCAGCAACGGGCAGGGGGCGCGTGGCTACACCTTC. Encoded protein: CASSNGQGARGYTF.

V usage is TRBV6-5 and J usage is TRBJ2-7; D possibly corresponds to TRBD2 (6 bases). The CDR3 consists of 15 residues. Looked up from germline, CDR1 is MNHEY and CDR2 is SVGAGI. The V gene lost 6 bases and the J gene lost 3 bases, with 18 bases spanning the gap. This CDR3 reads CASRRDALTLYEQYF. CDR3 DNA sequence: TGTGCCAGCAGGCGGGACGCCCTAACCCTCTACGAGCAGTACTTC.

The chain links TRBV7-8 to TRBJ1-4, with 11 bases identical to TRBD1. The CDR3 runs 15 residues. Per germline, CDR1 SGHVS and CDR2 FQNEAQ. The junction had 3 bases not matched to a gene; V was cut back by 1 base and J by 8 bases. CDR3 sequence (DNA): TGTGCCAGCAGCTTAGACGGGACAGGGGGGGAAAAACTGTTTTTT. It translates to CASSLDGTGGEKLFF.

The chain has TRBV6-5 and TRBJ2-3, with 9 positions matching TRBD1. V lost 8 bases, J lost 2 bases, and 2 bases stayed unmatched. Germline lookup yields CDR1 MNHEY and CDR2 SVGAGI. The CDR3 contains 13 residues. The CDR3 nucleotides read TGTGCCAGCGGGACAGGGAACACAGATACGCAGTATTTT. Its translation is CASGTGNTDTQYF.

In DNA form, the CDR3 reads TGTGCCACCCGAAGCGGGGTAGCACACACAGATACGCAGTATTTT. Translating gives CATRSGVAHTDTQYF. The V gene is TRBV6-6, the J gene TRBJ2-3; 7 nucleotides line up with TRBD2. The CDR3 has 15 amino acids. The ends lost 10 bases at V and 2 bases at J; junction bases unmatched: 12. In germline, CDR1 is MNHNY, CDR2 SVGAGI (reference sequence).

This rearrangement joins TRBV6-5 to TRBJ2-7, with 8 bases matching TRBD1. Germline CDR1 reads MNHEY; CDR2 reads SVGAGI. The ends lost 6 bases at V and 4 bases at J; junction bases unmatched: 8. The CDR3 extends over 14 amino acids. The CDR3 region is CASSPLDRVYEQYF. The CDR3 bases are TGTGCCAGCAGCCCGTTGGACAGGGTTTACGAGCAGTACTTC.

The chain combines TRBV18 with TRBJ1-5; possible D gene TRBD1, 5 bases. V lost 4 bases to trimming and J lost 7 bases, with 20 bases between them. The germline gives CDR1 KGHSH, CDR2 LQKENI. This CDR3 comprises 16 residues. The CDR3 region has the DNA TGTGCCAGCTCACAACTAAACCTTCAGGGCGCACAGCCCCAGCATTTT. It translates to CASSQLNLQGAQPQHF.

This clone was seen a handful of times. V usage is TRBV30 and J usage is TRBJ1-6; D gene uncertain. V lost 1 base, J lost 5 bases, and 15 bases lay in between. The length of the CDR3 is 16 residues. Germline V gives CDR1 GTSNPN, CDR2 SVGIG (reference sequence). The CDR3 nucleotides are TGTGCCTGGAGTGGCTCAGGAGGGTCCCATAATTCACCCCTCCACTTT. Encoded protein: CAWSGSGGSHNSPLHF.

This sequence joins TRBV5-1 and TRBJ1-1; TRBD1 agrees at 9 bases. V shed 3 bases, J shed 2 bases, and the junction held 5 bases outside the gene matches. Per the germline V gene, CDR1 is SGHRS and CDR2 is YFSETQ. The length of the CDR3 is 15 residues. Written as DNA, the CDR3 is TGCGCCAGCAGCTCCGACAGGGGGGTCAACACTGAAGCTTTCTTT. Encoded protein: CASSSDRGVNTEAFF.

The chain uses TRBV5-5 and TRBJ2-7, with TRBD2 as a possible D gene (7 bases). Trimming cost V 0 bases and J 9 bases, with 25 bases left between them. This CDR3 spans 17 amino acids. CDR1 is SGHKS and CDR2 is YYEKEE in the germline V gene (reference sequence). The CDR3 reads CASSLASAGARRGRQYF. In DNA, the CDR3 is TGTGCCAGCAGCTTGGCGTCTGCGGGGGCACGCCGGGGGCGGCAGTACTTC. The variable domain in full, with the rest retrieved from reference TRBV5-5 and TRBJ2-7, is DAGVTQSPTHLIKTRGQQVTLRCSPISGHKSVSWYQQVLGQGPQFIFQYYEKEERGRGNFPDRFSARQFPNYSSELNVNALLLGDSALYLCASSLASAGARRGRQYFGPGTRLTVT.

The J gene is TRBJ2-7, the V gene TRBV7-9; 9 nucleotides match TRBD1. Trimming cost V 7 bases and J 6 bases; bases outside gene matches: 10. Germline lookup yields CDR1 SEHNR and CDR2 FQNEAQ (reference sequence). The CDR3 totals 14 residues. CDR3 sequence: CASIPQGAQGEQYF. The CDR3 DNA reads TGTGCCAGCATCCCACAGGGGGCTCAGGGCGAGCAGTACTTC.

CDR3 protein: CASSPGTGGEKLFF. Here the CDR3 DNA reads TGTGCCAGCAGCCCCGGGACAGGCGGTGAAAAACTGTTTTTT. This chain links TRBV11-2 with TRBJ1-4; TRBD1 aligns across 8 bases. This CDR3 has 14 amino acids. The germline CDR1 and CDR2 sequences are SGHAT and FQNNGV. V shed 5 bases, J shed 7 bases, and the junction held 6 bases outside the gene matches.

The CDR3 DNA reads TGTGCCAGCAGCTTGGAAGGGAGCGGGGCCGGGGAGCTGTTTTTT. It yields the protein CASSLEGSGAGELFF. V is TRBV7-6 and J is TRBJ2-2, with TRBD2 identical over 7 bases. The CDR3 sequence is 15 residues long. Per the germline V gene, CDR1 is SGHVS and CDR2 is FNYEAQ. J was trimmed by 6 bases and V by 3 bases; bases with no gene match: 7.

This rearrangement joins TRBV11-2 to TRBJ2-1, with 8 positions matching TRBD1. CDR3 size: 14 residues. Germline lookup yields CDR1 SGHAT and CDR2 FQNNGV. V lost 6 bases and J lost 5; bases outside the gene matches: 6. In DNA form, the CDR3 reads TGTGCCAGCAGACGAGACAGGGGAAACAATGAGCAGTTCTTC. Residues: CASRRDRGNNEQFF.

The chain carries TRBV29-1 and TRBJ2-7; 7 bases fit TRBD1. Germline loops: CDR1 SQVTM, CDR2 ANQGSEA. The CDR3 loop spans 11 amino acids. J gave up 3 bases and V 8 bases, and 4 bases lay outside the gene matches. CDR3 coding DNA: TGCAGCTCAAGGGACAGCTACGAGCAGTACTTC. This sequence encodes CSSRDSYEQYF.

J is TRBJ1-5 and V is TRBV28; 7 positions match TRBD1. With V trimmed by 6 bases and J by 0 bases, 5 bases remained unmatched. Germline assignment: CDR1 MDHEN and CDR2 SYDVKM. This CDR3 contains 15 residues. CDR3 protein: CASRKDRYSNQPQHF. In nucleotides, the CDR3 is TGTGCCAGCAGAAAGGACAGGTATAGCAATCAGCCCCAGCATTTT.

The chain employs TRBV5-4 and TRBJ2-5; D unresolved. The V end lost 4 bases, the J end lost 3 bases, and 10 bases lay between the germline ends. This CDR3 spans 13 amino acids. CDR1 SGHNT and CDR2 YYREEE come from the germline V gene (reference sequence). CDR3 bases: TGTGCCAGCAGCCAACAAACAAAAGAGACCCAGTACTTC. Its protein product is CASSQQTKETQYF.

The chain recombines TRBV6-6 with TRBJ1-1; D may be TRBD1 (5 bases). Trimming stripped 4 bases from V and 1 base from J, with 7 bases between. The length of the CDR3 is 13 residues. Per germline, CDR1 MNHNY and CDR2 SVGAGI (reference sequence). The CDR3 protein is CASSFQGNTEAFF. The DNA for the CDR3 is TGTGCCAGCAGTTTCCAGGGGAACACTGAAGCTTTCTTT.